This T cell receptor beta chain comes out of a study of response to subunit inactivated influenza vaccine. General study findings and limits: The authors suggested that every seasonal influenza vaccination recruits few new T cells.

TCRdb fed the RT-PCR reads into MiXCR, producing one record per CDR3 protein. The sample contains almost 250,000 distinct CDR3 sequences, 9% to 15% of which appear only once. In regard to this clonotype: Its antigen remains unknown.

CDR3 length: 16 residues. J was trimmed by 5 bases and V by 0 bases; bases with no gene match: 9. Germline CDR1 DFQATT, CDR2 SNEGSKA (reference sequence). The sample in question was non-naive T cells sorted from PBMCs, obtained 14 to 15 days before vaccination. The receptor comes from a man aged 50-60 years who received an inactivated influenza vaccine. This sequence joins TRBV20-1 and TRBJ2-2; 7 bases match TRBD2. DNA of the CDR3: TGCAGTGCTAGAGATTGGGCGGGAGAAGGTACCGGGGAGCTGTTTTTT. Protein: CSARDWAGEGTGELFF.